The 23 T cell receptor beta chains reported below all come from one sample, sequenced in a study of regulatory T cells in long-lasting Graves disease. Combining iRepertoire HTBI primers with Arm-PCR of CDR3 regions, the authors built TCR beta libraries. TCRdb reanalysed the multiplex PCR reads using MiXCR and keeps one entry per CDR3 protein. Of around 450,000 distinct CDR3 sequences listed, roughly 21% are singletons. Time point of the sample: persistent/refractory GD, antithyroid drugs over 5 years with positive TRAb. Researchers made the TCR library from RNA that was extracted from PBMCs. This specimen was peripheral blood mononuclear cells (PBMCs), taken when the disease was refractory, from a patient treated with antithyroid drugs. All receptors derive from a female donor with Graves disease.

This clonotype came up many times. V usage is TRBV12-3 or TRBV12-4 and J usage is TRBJ1-4, with TRBD1 matching over 7 bases. Trimming took 5 bases from V and 8 from J; bases not matched to a gene: 11. CDR3 size: 15 residues. The CDR3 loop reads CASSPQTGPGEKLFF. The DNA of the CDR3 is TGTGCCAGCAGTCCGCAGACAGGGCCGGGGGAAAAACTGTTTTTT.

V is TRBV24-1 and J is TRBJ2-1, with D perhaps TRBD1 (5 bases). V gave up 9 bases and J gave up 8 bases, with 16 bases separating them. This CDR3 has 13 residues. Looked up from germline, CDR1 is KGHDR and CDR2 is SFDVKD. CDR3 amino acids: CATGSGLGYEQFF. The CDR3 bases are TGTGCCACCGGATCAGGGTTGGGCTATGAGCAGTTCTTC.

This clonotype was detected many times. The genes are TRBV5-1 and TRBJ1-4, with 9 bases lining up with TRBD1. The V gene end was trimmed by 4 bases and the J gene end by 6 bases; junction bases not matched to a gene: 10. The CDR3 runs 16 residues. CDR1 SGHRS and CDR2 YFSETQ come from the germline V gene. The CDR3 bases are TGCGCCAGCAGCCCGGGACAGGGCGGCGGGGATGAAAAACTGTTTTTT. Its protein product is CASSPGQGGGDEKLFF.

The chain is built from TRBV9 and TRBJ1-2, with D perhaps TRBD1 (6 bases). Between the trimmed V and J ends, which lost 1 base and 2 bases, there was a span of 12 bases. Germline V CDR1 and CDR2: SGDLS, YYNGEE. The CDR3 contains 15 residues. For the CDR3, the DNA is TGTGCCAGCAGCGTATCCAAGACAGGCAACTATGGCTACACCTTC. As protein: CASSVSKTGNYGYTF.

This clonotype appeared many times. The chain has TRBV20-1 and TRBJ1-5; D is uncertain. V lost 2 bases, J lost 7 bases, and 9 bases lay in between. This CDR3 is 12 amino acids long. Germline CDR1 reads DFQATT; CDR2 reads SNEGSKA (reference sequence). CDR3 protein: CSARHGDQPQHF. The CDR3 DNA sequence: TGCAGTGCTAGACACGGTGACCAGCCCCAGCATTTT.

Concerning this clonotype: A read error may explain this, as a much larger clone is one base away. The V gene is TRBV19, the J gene TRBJ1-1, with D possibly being TRBD1 (5 bases). CDR3 length: 16 amino acids. V lost 5 bases, J lost 4 bases, and 20 bases lay in between. The germline V gene has CDR1 LNHDA and CDR2 SQIVND (reference sequence). For the CDR3, the DNA is TGTGCCAGTAGTGTCCGGGTCCGGGGCGGGGGCACTGAAGCTTTCTTT. Amino acids: CASSVRVRGGGTEAFF.

The gene calls are TRBV6-2 or TRBV6-3 and TRBJ1-3; no firm D call. Trimming left V 0 bases short and J 0 bases short, with 12 bases between. The germline gives CDR1 MNHEY, CDR2 SVGEGT. The CDR3 contains 17 residues. CDR3: CASSYSFVEGSGNTIYF. The CDR3 nucleotides are TGTGCCAGCAGTTACTCGTTCGTGGAGGGCTCTGGAAACACCATATATTTT.

As concerns this clonotype: This may come from a read error, since a much larger clone is one base off. This chain connects TRBV28 to TRBJ1-2; the D is unclear. V was pared by 3 bases and J by 8 bases, with 10 bases between. Germline V gene lookup returns CDR1 MDHEN and CDR2 SYDVKM. The CDR3 has 12 amino acids. In nucleotides, the CDR3 is TGTGCCAGCAGTTTTGGGGTAGAAGGCTACACCTTC. It codes for CASSFGVEGYTF.

This clonotype was recorded at least ten times. This rearrangement joins TRBV6-1 to TRBJ1-2, with D unclear. Trimming took off 6 bases at V and 3 bases at J, with 11 bases between the two ends. CDR3 size: 13 residues. Germline loops: CDR1 MNHNS, CDR2 SASEGT. The CDR3 bases are TGTGCCAGCAGGGCGAGTGGGGACTATGGCTACACCTTC. Amino acid sequence: CASRASGDYGYTF.

Ten or more counts support this clonotype. This sequence joins TRBV11-2 and TRBJ1-1; 9 positions match TRBD1. The junction had 10 bases not matched to a gene; V was cut back by 4 bases and J by 1 base. The germline gives CDR1 SGHAT, CDR2 FQNNGV. CDR3 length: 17 residues. The CDR3 DNA sequence: TGTGCCAGCAGCTCCATACGGGACAGGGCGCAGAACACTGAAGCTTTCTTT. This translates into CASSSIRDRAQNTEAFF.

This clonotype has more than one count but fewer than ten. The chain employs TRBV7-8 and TRBJ1-1; tentatively, D is TRBD1 (6 bases). Trimming took off 5 bases at V and 4 bases at J, with 14 bases between the two ends. The CDR3 has 14 residues. Germline CDR1 is SGHVS and CDR2 is FQNEAQ. The CDR3 loop is CASSHSQGPTEAFF. DNA for the CDR3: TGTGCCAGCAGCCATTCACAGGGACCCACTGAAGCTTTCTTT.

This clonotype was detected a few times. The gene calls are TRBV7-9 and TRBJ2-6; D unclear. CDR1 is SEHNR, CDR2 FQNEAQ, per germline (reference sequence). The ends were cut back, 4 bases at V and 0 bases at J, with 10 bases in the middle. This CDR3 contains 16 residues. The chain's CDR3 is CASSSGRDSGANVLTF. The DNA for the CDR3 is TGTGCCAGCAGCTCAGGTCGCGACTCTGGGGCCAACGTCCTGACTTTC.

The chain has TRBV20-1 and TRBJ2-3; perhaps D is TRBD1 or TRBD2 (5 bases each). This CDR3 is 14 amino acids long. V was pared by 2 bases and J by 10 bases, with 19 bases between. Germline-derived CDR1 and CDR2 are DFQATT and SNEGSKA (reference sequence). In DNA, the CDR3 is TGCAGTGCTAGAACCCCGGGACCCTGGGGTGCGCAGTATTTT. Protein product: CSARTPGPWGAQYF.

This clonotype was picked up many times. The V gene is TRBV7-9, the J gene TRBJ2-7; the match to TRBD1 covers 7 bases. V trimming: 3 bases; J trimming: 6 bases; junction bases outside the gene matches: 5. The length of the CDR3 is 13 residues. Germline V gives CDR1 SEHNR, CDR2 FQNEAQ (reference sequence). This CDR3 is CASSFGTAAEQYF. The CDR3 DNA is TGTGCCAGCAGCTTCGGGACAGCTGCCGAGCAGTACTTC.

The V and J genes are TRBV7-2 and TRBJ2-3; D gene unclear. The germline V gene has CDR1 SGHTA and CDR2 FQGNSA. The V gene lost 5 bases and the J gene lost 2 bases, with 23 bases spanning the gap. This CDR3 has 18 amino acids. The CDR3 DNA sequence: TGTGCCAGCAGCCCCGGGCCCTGGCGGAAAGAGCCCACAGATACGCAGTATTTT. Its protein product is CASSPGPWRKEPTDTQYF.

The V gene is TRBV27, the J gene TRBJ2-7; perhaps TRBD2 as D (6 bases). Trimming shortened V by 3 bases and J by 1 base, and 10 bases separated the two germline ends. This CDR3 is 14 amino acids long. Germline V gives CDR1 MNHEY, CDR2 SMNVEV (reference sequence). The CDR3 here is CASSFAEGSYEQYF. The CDR3 DNA is TGTGCCAGCAGTTTTGCGGAGGGTTCCTACGAGCAGTACTTC.

The chain couples TRBV3-1 to TRBJ2-5; TRBD1 agrees at 7 bases. The CDR3 spans 16 residues. Trimming at V came to 1 base and at J to 1 base, leaving 6 bases not matched to a gene. Germline V gives CDR1 LGHDT, CDR2 YNNKEL (reference sequence). The CDR3 protein is CASSQAPGQLQETQYF. The CDR3 DNA reads TGTGCCAGCAGCCAAGCTCCGGGACAGCTCCAAGAGACCCAGTACTTC.

This clonotype was recorded many times. The gene calls are TRBV7-2 and TRBJ2-5; D remains ambiguous. From germline, CDR1 is SGHTA and CDR2 FQGNSA. With 2 bases removed from V and 5 bases from J, the gap between germline ends came to 12 bases. This CDR3 spans 14 amino acids. CDR3 DNA: TGTGCCAGCAGCTTATATTTGGCGGCGGAGACCCAGTACTTC. It is translated as CASSLYLAAETQYF. Looking up the rest from reference TRBV7-2 and TRBJ2-5 gives the full variable domain: GAGVSQSPSNKVTEKGKDVELRCDPISGHTALYWYRQSLGQGLEFLIYFQGNSAPDKSGLPSDRFSAERTGGSVSTLTIQRTQQEDSAVYLCASSLYLAAETQYFGPGTRLLVL.

The chain carries TRBV7-3 and TRBJ1-2, with D maybe TRBD1 (5 bases). Trimming cost V 4 bases and J 3 bases, with 12 bases left between them. The length of the CDR3 is 14 residues. Germline V gene lookup returns CDR1 SGHTA and CDR2 FQGTGA. For the CDR3, the DNA is TGTGCCAGCAGCTCATTTGGGGACCACTATGGCTACACCTTC. It encodes CASSSFGDHYGYTF.

The chain combines TRBV18 with TRBJ1-1; unclear D gene. In germline, CDR1 is KGHSH, CDR2 LQKENI. There are 12 residues in the CDR3. V was cut by 5 bases and J by 7 bases, with 11 bases left in between. Written as DNA, the CDR3 is TGTGCCAGCTCATCTCCCAGGCTTGAAGCTTTCTTT. Residues: CASSSPRLEAFF.

This clonotype was recorded many times. This rearrangement joins TRBV19 to TRBJ2-6, with 8 bases fitting TRBD1. CDR3 length: 16 residues. V was clipped by 11 bases and J by 0 bases; unmatched bases: 9. CDR1 is LNHDA and CDR2 is SQIVND in the germline V gene (reference sequence). CDR3 amino acids: CAGSGTGYSGANVLTF. CDR3 bases: TGTGCCGGATCCGGGACAGGTTACTCTGGGGCCAACGTCCTGACTTTC. Variable domain in full (rest from reference TRBV19 and TRBJ2-6): DGGITQSPKYLFRKEGQNVTLSCEQNLNHDAMYWYRQDPGQGLRLIYYSQIVNDFQKGDIAEGYSVSREKKESFPLTVTSAQKNPTAFYLCAGSGTGYSGANVLTFGAGSRLTVL.

In its sample, this clonotype was seen many times. The chain joins TRBV6-1 to TRBJ1-2; a possible D gene is TRBD1 (5 bases). The CDR3 runs to 14 residues. Germline assignment: CDR1 MNHNS and CDR2 SASEGT. V dropped 1 base and J dropped 4 bases, with 10 bases sitting between them. The CDR3 here is CASSEVIRGYGYTF. CDR3 DNA: TGTGCCAGCAGTGAAGTGATAAGGGGCTATGGCTACACCTTC.

The CDR3 bases are TGTGCCAGCAGCGTAGGTCTGGAGCAGGGAGTGTCCGGGGAGCTGTTTTTT. Residues: CASSVGLEQGVSGELFF. The chain couples TRBV9 to TRBJ2-2, with D tentatively TRBD1 or TRBD2 (5 bases each). This CDR3 spans 17 amino acids. Trimming left V 0 bases short and J 6 bases short, with 18 bases between. The germline V gene has CDR1 SGDLS and CDR2 YYNGEE.